This T cell receptor (beta chain) stems from a study of sequential checkpoint blockade in melanoma. Study as a whole: Arm A got nivolumab then ipilimumab; arm B the reverse, 1:1. After both sequences, patients received maintenance nivolumab.

Treatment specified: randomized to nivolumab then ipilimumab (arm A) or the reverse (arm B). The protocol was immunoSEQ multiplex PCR, while the TCRdb copy is restricted to in-frame clones and leaves out a portion. The sample yields 13,000 or so clones, 82% seen once. Germline V gene sequence: CDR1 MDHEN, CDR2 SYDVKM. With 4 bases clipped from V and 6 bases from J, the junction kept 9 bases outside the gene matches. This CDR3 is 16 amino acids long. The specimen comprised CD8+ T cells sorted from blood (inferred from file names), sampled from a patient given nivolumab and ipilimumab in sequence. This sequence joins TRBV28 and TRBJ2-2, with 9 bases aligning to TRBD1. This TCR was recovered from a human donor with melanoma. CDR3 amino acids: CASSSLGTGRAGELFF. CDR3 DNA: TGTGCCAGCAGTTCCCTCGGGACAGGGAGGGCCGGGGAGCTGTTTTTT.